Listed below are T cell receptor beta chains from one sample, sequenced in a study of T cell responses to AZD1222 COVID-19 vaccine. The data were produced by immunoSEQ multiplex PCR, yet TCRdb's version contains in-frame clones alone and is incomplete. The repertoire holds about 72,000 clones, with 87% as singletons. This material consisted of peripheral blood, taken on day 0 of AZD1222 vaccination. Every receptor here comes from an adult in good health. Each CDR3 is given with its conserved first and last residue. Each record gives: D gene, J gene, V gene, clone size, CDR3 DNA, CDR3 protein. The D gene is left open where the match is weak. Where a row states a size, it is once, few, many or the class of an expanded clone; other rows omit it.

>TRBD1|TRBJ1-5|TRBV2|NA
TGTGCCAGCAGTCCGACAGGGGGCGGCAATCAGCCCCAGCATTTT
CASSPTGGGNQPQHF
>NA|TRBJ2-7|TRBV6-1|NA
TGTGCCAGCAGTGAAGCGGCCCGGGTTAGCTCCTACGAGCAGTACTTC
CASSEAARVSSYEQYF
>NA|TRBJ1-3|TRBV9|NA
TGTGCCAGCAGCGTTGGGGGCGCCGGAAACACCATATATTTT
CASSVGGAGNTIYF
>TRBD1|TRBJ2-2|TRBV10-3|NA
TGTGCCATCAGTGAAGCAGGGGGCGCATCCACCGGGGAGCTGTTTTTT
CAISEAGGASTGELFF
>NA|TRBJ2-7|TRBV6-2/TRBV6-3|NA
TGTGCCAGCAGTTACTCGGGCGGGTACTACGAGCAGTACTTC
CASSYSGGYYEQYF
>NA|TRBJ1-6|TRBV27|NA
TGTGCCAGCGGATTAATTTGGACGGCCAGCTCCTATAATTCACCCCTCCACTTT
CASGLIWTASSYNSPLHF
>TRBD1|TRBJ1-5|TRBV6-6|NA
TGTGCCAGCAGTTACTCCCCCGGGACAGGGAATCAGCCCCAGCATTTT
CASSYSPGTGNQPQHF
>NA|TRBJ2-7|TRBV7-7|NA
TGTGCTAGCAGCAGGGAAACAGGTTCCTCCTACGAGCAGTACTTC
CASSRETGSSYEQYF
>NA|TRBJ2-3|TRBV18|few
TGTGCCAGCTCACTACTTGCTTCCACAGATACGCAGTATTTT
CASSLLASTDTQYF
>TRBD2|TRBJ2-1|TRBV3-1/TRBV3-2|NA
TGTGCCAGCAGCACCCTTAGGGCGGGGGGGCCGGAGCAGTTCTTC
CASSTLRAGGPEQFF
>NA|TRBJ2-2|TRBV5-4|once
TGTGCCAGCAGCTTGGGACGGGCGAACACCGGGGAGCTGTTTTTT
CASSLGRANTGELFF
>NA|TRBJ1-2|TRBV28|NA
TGTGCCAGCAGTGGCCTGAGGGGCGGCTACACCTTC
CASSGLRGGYTF
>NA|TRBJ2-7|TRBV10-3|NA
TGTGCCATCAGCCTCCAGGGGTCTACCTACGAGCAGTACTTC
CAISLQGSTYEQYF
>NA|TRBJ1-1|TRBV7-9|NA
TGTGCCAGCAGCTTGATAGACGGTGAAGCTTTCTTT
CASSLIDGEAFF
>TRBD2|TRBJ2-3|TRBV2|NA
TGTGCCAGCACCCTTTACGTCCTAGCGGTCACAGATACGCAGTATTTT
CASTLYVLAVTDTQYF
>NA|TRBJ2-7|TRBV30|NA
TGTGCCTGGAGTAGGAGGGGGGGGTACGAGCAGTACTTC
CAWSRRGGYEQYF
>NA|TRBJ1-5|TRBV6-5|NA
TGTGCCAGCAGTTACGGGCGGAACAATCAGCCCCAGCATTTT
CASSYGRNNQPQHF
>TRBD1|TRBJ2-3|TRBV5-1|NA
TGCGCCAGCAGCTGGGGACAGGGTTTCGGCACAGATACGCAGTATTTT
CASSWGQGFGTDTQYF
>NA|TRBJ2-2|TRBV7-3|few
TGTGCCAGCAGCTTTCCGGGATCCGGGGAGCTGTTTTTT
CASSFPGSGELFF
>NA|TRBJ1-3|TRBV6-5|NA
TGTGCCAGCAGTTACATACAGCCGAGCTCTGGAAACACCATATATTTT
CASSYIQPSSGNTIYF
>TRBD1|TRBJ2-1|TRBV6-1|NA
TGTGCCAGCAGTGAAGCCTGGACAGGTGGCAATGAGCAGTTCTTC
CASSEAWTGGNEQFF
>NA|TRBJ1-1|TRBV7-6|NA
TGTGCCAGCAGCTTAGGGTGGGGGTACGAAGCTTTCTTT
CASSLGWGYEAFF
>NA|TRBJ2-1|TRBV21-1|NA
TGTGCCAGCAAACCTAGGACAGTCCGCTACAATGAGCAGTTCTTC
CASKPRTVRYNEQFF
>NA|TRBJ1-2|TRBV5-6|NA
TGTGCCAGCGCCCCCCCGGGTGGCTACACCTTC
CASAPPGGYTF
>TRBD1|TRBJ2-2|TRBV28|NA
TGTGCCAGCAGGCGCCTTCAGGACAGGGACACCGGGGAGCTGTTTTTT
CASRRLQDRDTGELFF
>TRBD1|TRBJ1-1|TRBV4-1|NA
TGCGCCAGCAGCCAAACCTCAGGGGGCTCTGAAGCTTTCTTT
CASSQTSGGSEAFF
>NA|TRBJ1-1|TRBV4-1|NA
TGCGCCAGCAGCCCGTTCTCCGACAGAACTGAAGCTTTCTTT
CASSPFSDRTEAFF
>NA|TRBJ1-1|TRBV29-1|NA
TGCAGCGTTGAAGATTCCGTGAACACTGAAGCTTTCTTT
CSVEDSVNTEAFF
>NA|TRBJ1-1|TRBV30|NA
TGTGCCTGGAGTGGAGGGCGCGCGACTGAAGCTTTCTTT
CAWSGGRATEAFF
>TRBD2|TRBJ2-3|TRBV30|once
TGTGCCTGGCAGCGCGGGGGGGCGGGGACAGATACGCAGTATTTT
CAWQRGGAGTDTQYF
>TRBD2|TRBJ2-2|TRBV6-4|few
TGTGCCAGCAGTGTAGCGGGGGACACCGGGGAGCTGTTTTTT
CASSVAGDTGELFF